These 21 T cell receptor beta chains came from one sample sequenced in a study of blood T cell repertoires in COVID-19. Clones were sequenced by immunoSEQ multiplex PCR, and TCRdb holds only the in-frame ones, with some missing. In the table there are roughly 69,000 clones, around 91% of which are singletons. The sequencing input was peripheral blood. These receptors were collected from a man aged 45 to 65 with acute or convalescent COVID-19.

This chain connects TRBV2 to TRBJ1-5; D unclear. The CDR3 totals 13 residues. V lost 10 bases, J lost 0 bases, and 10 bases lay in between. Germline-derived CDR1 and CDR2 are SNHLY and FYNNEI. This CDR3 is CATRADSNQPQHF. The DNA of the CDR3 is TGTGCCACCCGAGCTGATAGCAATCAGCCCCAGCATTTT.

This clone was observed a few times. The V call is TRBV6-5, the J call TRBJ2-5; the match to TRBD2 covers 8 bases. Germline loops: CDR1 MNHEY, CDR2 SVGAGI. The length of the CDR3 is 13 residues. Trimming took 7 bases from V and 4 from J; bases not matched to a gene: 5. CDR3 nucleotide sequence: TGTGCCAGCAAGGTCAGCGGGAGAGAGACCCAGTACTTC. It codes for CASKVSGRETQYF.

V and J are TRBV11-3 and TRBJ1-1; possibly TRBD1 for D (5 bases). Trimming took 3 bases from V and 6 from J, leaving 8 bases between them. CDR1 is SGHNT and CDR2 is YENEEA in the germline V gene. The CDR3 extends over 12 amino acids. The CDR3 region is CASSLGEAEAFF. The CDR3 bases are TGTGCCAGCAGCTTGGGGGAGGCTGAAGCTTTCTTT.

The chain joins TRBV10-3 to TRBJ2-7; 12 bases line up with TRBD2. The CDR3 is 16 amino acids. CDR1 is ENHRY, CDR2 SYGVKD, per germline. Trimming took 2 bases from V and 4 from J; bases not matched to a gene: 6. The CDR3 reads CAISEPGGTSGYEQYF. CDR3 DNA sequence: TGTGCCATCAGTGAGCCCGGGGGGACTAGCGGGTACGAGCAGTACTTC.

The V gene is TRBV9, the J gene TRBJ2-1, with 11 bases lining up with TRBD2. The J segment lost 16 bases and the V segment lost 3 bases, leaving 18 bases of the junction unmatched. This CDR3 is built from 16 residues. Germline V gene data show CDR1 as SGDLS and CDR2 as YYNGEE. The CDR3 region has the DNA TGTGCCAGCAGCGCGCCGGGACTAGCGGAGATTCCACCCATCTTCTTC. This sequence encodes CASSAPGLAEIPPIFF.

The chain employs TRBV18 and TRBJ1-3; D unresolved. With 5 bases removed from V and 4 bases from J, the gap between germline ends came to 12 bases. The length of the CDR3 is 14 residues. Germline CDR1 KGHSH, CDR2 LQKENI. The CDR3 DNA follows: TGTGCCAGCTCAGGACTCGATGAGGGAAACACCATATATTTT. It is translated as CASSGLDEGNTIYF.

The chain combines TRBV7-9 with TRBJ1-1, with a weak D call TRBD1 (6 bases). Trimming stripped 2 bases from V and 1 base from J, with 8 bases between. The CDR3 spans 14 residues. Per germline, CDR1 SEHNR and CDR2 FQNEAQ (reference sequence). The CDR3 DNA reads TGTGCCAGCAGCTTAACGACAGGGAACACTGAAGCTTTCTTT. Translating gives CASSLTTGNTEAFF.

The chain has TRBV25-1 and TRBJ1-6; the match to TRBD1 covers 9 bases. The CDR3 totals 15 residues. Unmatched junction bases numbered 14, after V lost 10 bases and J lost 10 bases. Germline CDR1 reads MGHDK; CDR2 reads SYGVNS. CDR3 residues: CATPGQGSFRSPLHF. CDR3 DNA: TGTGCCACCCCGGGACAGGGATCTTTTCGGTCACCCCTCCACTTT.

V usage is TRBV6-2 or TRBV6-3 and J usage is TRBJ2-3; 15 bases align to TRBD2. Germline loops: CDR1 MNHEY, CDR2 SVGEGT. The CDR3 covers 17 residues. The ends lost 5 bases at V and 2 bases at J; junction bases unmatched: 5. The CDR3 loop reads CASSDRTSGRATDTQYF. CDR3 DNA sequence: TGTGCCAGCAGTGACCGGACTAGCGGGAGGGCCACAGATACGCAGTATTTT.

This rearrangement joins TRBV5-1 to TRBJ2-5; 7 nucleotides align to TRBD1. The CDR3 has 15 residues. Germline CDR1 reads SGHRS; CDR2 reads YFSETQ. The ends lost 5 bases at V and 3 bases at J; junction bases unmatched: 10. CDR3 bases: TGCGCCAGCAGTAGGGGGCCATTTTTCGAAGAGACCCAGTACTTC. Protein: CASSRGPFFEETQYF.

This rearrangement joins TRBV9 to TRBJ2-2; 9 bases match TRBD2. CDR1 SGDLS and CDR2 YYNGEE come from the germline V gene. With 3 bases clipped from V and 4 bases from J, the junction kept 16 bases outside the gene matches. The CDR3 consists of 19 residues. This chain's CDR3 is CASSARGLARRLGTGELFF. CDR3 DNA sequence: TGTGCCAGCAGCGCGAGAGGACTAGCGCGCCGGTTGGGCACCGGGGAGCTGTTTTTT.

The chain recombines TRBV4-1 with TRBJ2-7; 9 nucleotides agree with TRBD1. This CDR3 has 15 amino acids. V shed 4 bases and J 3 bases; nucleotides not matched to a gene: 7. The germline CDR1 and CDR2 sequences are MGHRA and YSYEKL. This CDR3 is CASSPESTGGYEQYF. In DNA, the CDR3 is TGCGCCAGCAGCCCTGAATCGACAGGGGGCTACGAGCAGTACTTC.

The chain is built from TRBV19 and TRBJ2-3, with a tentative D call TRBD1 (5 bases). V lost 1 base and J lost 0, with 8 bases in between. The CDR3 contains 15 residues. Germline CDR1 reads LNHDA; CDR2 reads SQIVND (reference sequence). The CDR3 bases are TGTGCCAGTAGTATAGGGGGCGGTAGCACAGATACGCAGTATTTT. Translation gives CASSIGGGSTDTQYF.

The V and J genes are TRBV12-3 or TRBV12-4 and TRBJ1-2, with D possibly TRBD1 on 5 matching bases. There are 13 residues in the CDR3. Trimming pared 2 bases from V and 8 bases from J, leaving 12 bases between. The CDR3 sequence is CASSLFQGWGYTF. CDR3 DNA: TGTGCCAGCAGTTTATTTCAGGGTTGGGGCTACACCTTC.

The V gene is TRBV27, the J gene TRBJ2-1, with D possibly matching TRBD2 (5 bases). Deletions cut 6 bases from V and 0 bases from J, with 18 bases between. The CDR3 covers 17 residues. The germline CDR1 and CDR2 sequences are MNHEY and SMNVEV (reference sequence). The CDR3 region has the DNA TGTGCCAGCAGGTTACGAGGAGGCAGCCCCTCCTACAATGAGCAGTTCTTC. Translation gives CASRLRGGSPSYNEQFF.

The chain links TRBV19 to TRBJ2-1; 13 bases agree with TRBD2. Germline-derived CDR1 and CDR2 are LNHDA and SQIVND (reference sequence). The CDR3 extends over 15 amino acids. V lost 7 bases to trimming and J lost 6 bases; unmatched junction nucleotides: 6. The CDR3, as DNA: TGTGCCAGTAACTCCGGGACTAGCGGGATCAATGAGCAGTTCTTC. It is translated as CASNSGTSGINEQFF.

The chain is built from TRBV11-2 and TRBJ2-7, with TRBD2 matching over 11 bases. V shed 3 bases and J 2 bases; nucleotides not matched to a gene: 3. Germline lookup yields CDR1 SGHAT and CDR2 FQNNGV. The CDR3 has 15 amino acids. The CDR3 region has the DNA TGTGCCAGCAGCTTCGGGACTAGCGGACCCTACGAGCAGTACTTC. It yields the protein CASSFGTSGPYEQYF.

The J gene is TRBJ1-2, the V gene TRBV5-1; D is ambiguous. Germline CDR1 SGHRS, CDR2 YFSETQ. V lost 4 bases and J 6 bases, leaving 13 bases between the germline ends. This CDR3 is 13 amino acids long. CDR3 nucleotide sequence: TGCGCCAGCAGCATTGATGTCACAAATGGCTACACCTTC. Translation: CASSIDVTNGYTF.

The chain recombines TRBV29-1 with TRBJ2-5; the D gene is possibly TRBD2 (5 bases). Germline V gives CDR1 SQVTM, CDR2 ANQGSEA. V was shortened by 4 bases and J by 1 base, with 16 bases between the two germline ends. CDR3 size: 15 residues. CDR3 sequence: CSVVRFAGSQETQYF. The DNA of the CDR3 is TGCAGCGTTGTGAGGTTTGCGGGCAGCCAAGAGACCCAGTACTTC.

The rearrangement joins TRBV19 to TRBJ1-5; TRBD1 matches 9 bases. Germline lookup yields CDR1 LNHDA and CDR2 SQIVND (reference sequence). CDR3 length equals 13 residues. The V gene end was trimmed by 8 bases and the J gene end by 5 bases; junction bases not matched to a gene: 4. The CDR3 is CASQGQGYQPQHF. In DNA, the CDR3 is TGTGCCAGTCAGGGACAGGGATATCAGCCCCAGCATTTT. The variable domain in full, completed from reference TRBV19 and TRBJ1-5, reads DGGITQSPKYLFRKEGQNVTLSCEQNLNHDAMYWYRQDPGQGLRLIYYSQIVNDFQKGDIAEGYSVSREKKESFPLTVTSAQKNPTAFYLCASQGQGYQPQHFGDGTRLSIL.

V and J are TRBV3-1 (or the pseudogene TRBV3-2) and TRBJ1-2, with TRBD1 matching 7 bases. V shed 0 bases, J shed 6 bases, and the junction held 7 bases outside the gene matches. The length of the CDR3 is 15 residues. Per the germline V gene, CDR1 is LGHDT and CDR2 is YNNKEL (reference sequence). The CDR3 DNA sequence: TGTGCCAGCAGCCAAGATTTCACAGGGGAAAATGGCTACACCTTC. This sequence encodes CASSQDFTGENGYTF.